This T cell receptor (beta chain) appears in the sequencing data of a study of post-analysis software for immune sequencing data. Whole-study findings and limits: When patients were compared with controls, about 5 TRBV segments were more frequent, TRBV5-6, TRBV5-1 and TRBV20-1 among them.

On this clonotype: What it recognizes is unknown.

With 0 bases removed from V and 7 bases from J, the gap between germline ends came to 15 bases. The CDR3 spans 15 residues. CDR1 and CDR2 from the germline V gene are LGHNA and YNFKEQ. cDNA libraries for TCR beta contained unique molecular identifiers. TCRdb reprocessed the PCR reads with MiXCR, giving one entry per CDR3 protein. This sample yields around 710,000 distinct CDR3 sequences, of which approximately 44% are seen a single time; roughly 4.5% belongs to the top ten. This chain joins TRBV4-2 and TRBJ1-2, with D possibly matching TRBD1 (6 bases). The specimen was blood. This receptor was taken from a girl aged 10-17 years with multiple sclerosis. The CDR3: CASSQDRSRGGGYTF. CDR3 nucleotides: TGTGCCAGCAGCCAAGATAGGAGCAGGGGAGGTGGCTACACCTTC.